This T cell receptor beta chain was documented in a study of OX40 agonist ivuxolimab in advanced cancers. General study findings and limits: Near-lowest levels of clonal expansion characterized partial responders at 0.1-3.0 mg/kg. Part of the nonresponder group also had normalized T-cell clonal expansion that was low.

The CDR3 sequence is 15 residues long. The V and J ends lost 6 bases and 7 bases, in that order; junction bases with no gene match: 11. Germline loops: CDR1 MNHEY, CDR2 SVGAGI. Remarks on this clone: Its antigen is unidentified.

Produced via immunoSEQ multiplex PCR; TCRdb's table is partial and in-frame only. In the table there are roughly 75,000 clones, around nine tenths of which are singletons. The sequencing used CD4+ or CD8+ T cells sorted from blood, collected in a trial of the OX40 agonist ivuxolimab. The chain recombines TRBV6-5 with TRBJ1-5; 8 bases align to TRBD1. This clonotype was sampled from an adult with an advanced solid tumor such as melanoma, head and neck, liver or kidney cancer. CDR3 residues: CASRALDREEQPQHF. In DNA, the CDR3 is TGTGCCAGCAGGGCCCTGGACAGGGAGGAACAGCCCCAGCATTTT.